The 13 T cell receptor beta chains in this list originate from one sample, sequenced in a study of radiation and T cells in renal cell carcinoma. Described time point: blood 4 weeks post-SBRT, at nephrectomy. Treatment meaning: 15 Gy SBRT to primary tumor, nephrectomy 4 weeks later. The method was immunoSEQ multiplex PCR; TCRdb's version includes in-frame clones alone and lacks a portion of them. The sample carries around 180,000 clones, about 88% recorded once. Sequenced material: blood, taken from a patient whose treatment included radiotherapy and nephrectomy. The receptors come from a woman aged 45-60 years with renal cell carcinoma.

The chain combines TRBV7-6 with TRBJ2-7; D gene ambiguous. The CDR3 has 12 residues. Germline V gene data show CDR1 as SGHVS and CDR2 as FNYEAQ. V shed 0 bases and J shed 3 bases, with 3 bases lying between them. CDR3 coding DNA: TGTGCCAGCAGCTTAGCCTTCTACGAGCAGTACTTC. Amino acids: CASSLAFYEQYF.

V is TRBV25-1 and J is TRBJ1-2; no clear D. The CDR3 is made up of 13 amino acids. With 6 bases removed from V and 2 bases from J, the gap between germline ends came to 10 bases. Germline CDR1 reads MGHDK; CDR2 reads SYGVNS. CDR3 coding DNA: TGTGCCAGCAGAACAGTCCCCAACTATGGCTACACCTTC. It specifies CASRTVPNYGYTF.

This chain links TRBV27 with TRBJ1-4; 9 positions match TRBD1. In germline, CDR1 is MNHEY, CDR2 SMNVEV (reference sequence). The trim removed 5 bases at V and 6 bases at J, leaving 4 bases unmatched. The CDR3 has 14 amino acids. CDR3: CASSKWTGDEKLFF. The DNA of the CDR3 is TGTGCCAGCAGTAAATGGACAGGGGATGAAAAACTGTTTTTT.

This chain connects TRBV20-1 to TRBJ1-2; maybe TRBD1 (6 bases). The CDR3 spans 11 residues. Trimming took 7 bases from V and 4 from J, leaving 10 bases between them. CDR1 DFQATT and CDR2 SNEGSKA come from the germline V gene (reference sequence). CDR3 sequence (DNA): TGCAGTGTTGGGGGGCTCTATGGCTACACCTTC. As protein: CSVGGLYGYTF.

CDR3 sequence (DNA): TGTGCCAGGAGCATAGCGGGGGCTACAGATACGCAGTATTTT. Protein product: CARSIAGATDTQYF. The V call is TRBV2, the J call TRBJ2-3; 9 bases fit TRBD2. V lost 9 bases to trimming and J lost 3 bases; unmatched junction nucleotides: 7. Looked up from germline, CDR1 is SNHLY and CDR2 is FYNNEI. This CDR3 contains 14 residues.

V and J are TRBV28 and TRBJ1-6, with TRBD1 matching over 9 bases. Germline V lookup: CDR1 MDHEN, CDR2 SYDVKM. V was pared by 5 bases and J by 3 bases, with 5 bases of the junction left unmatched. The CDR3 totals 16 residues. DNA for the CDR3: TGTGCCAGCAGTCGGGACAGGGAGTTCTATAATTCACCCCTCCACTTT. Translation gives CASSRDREFYNSPLHF.

The gene calls are TRBV6-5 and TRBJ1-5, with TRBD1 as a possible D gene (5 bases). The CDR3 contains 15 residues. The germline V and J ends were trimmed by 0 bases and 4 bases, with 10 bases remaining between them. From germline, CDR1 is MNHEY and CDR2 SVGAGI. Here the CDR3 reads CASSYSSGRNQPQHF. In DNA form, the CDR3 reads TGTGCCAGCAGTTACTCGTCAGGGAGGAATCAGCCCCAGCATTTT.

CDR3 sequence: CATSAPRRSQRIYSGANVLTF. The DNA of the CDR3 is TGTGCCACCAGCGCCCCCCGGAGATCTCAGCGTATCTACTCTGGGGCCAACGTCCTGACTTTC. The chain recombines TRBV15 with TRBJ2-6, with D hard to call. Trimming shortened V by 5 bases and J by 0 bases, and 26 bases separated the two germline ends. Germline V gene data show CDR1 as LNHNV and CDR2 as YYDKDF (reference sequence). The CDR3 extends over 21 amino acids.

The count of this clone is one. The chain recombines TRBV9 with TRBJ1-2; D is undetermined. Trimming took 0 bases from V and 6 from J, leaving 9 bases between them. Germline V gene sequence: CDR1 SGDLS, CDR2 YYNGEE. The CDR3 totals 13 residues. The DNA of the CDR3 is TGTGCCAGCAGCGTAGACAGCGGAGATGGCTACACCTTC. Its protein product is CASSVDSGDGYTF. The full variable domain, rest sourced from reference TRBV9 and TRBJ1-2, is DSGVTQTPKHLITATGQRVTLRCSPRSGDLSVYWYQQSLDQGLQFLIQYYNGEERAKGNILERFSAQQFPDLHSELNLSSLELGDSALYFCASSVDSGDGYTFGSGTRLTVV.

V gene TRBV19 combines with J gene TRBJ1-1, with unresolved D. The CDR3 consists of 15 residues. Deletions cut 7 bases from V and 2 bases from J, with 17 bases between. Germline V gives CDR1 LNHDA, CDR2 SQIVND (reference sequence). CDR3 nucleotide sequence: TGTGCCAGTATCCTTAGGGCAGGAGGAAACACTGAAGCTTTCTTT. The encoded protein is CASILRAGGNTEAFF.

The chain employs TRBV30 and TRBJ1-5, with D perhaps TRBD1 (5 bases). Trimming stripped 4 bases from V and 7 bases from J, with 14 bases between. This CDR3 is built from 13 residues. From germline, CDR1 is GTSNPN and CDR2 SVGIG (reference sequence). CDR3 protein: CAWNPGPSQPQHF. DNA for the CDR3: TGTGCCTGGAATCCAGGGCCTTCACAGCCCCAGCATTTT.

The chain employs TRBV5-6 and TRBJ1-4, with TRBD1 as a possible D gene (5 bases). Germline-derived CDR1 and CDR2 are SGHDT and YYEEEE. V dropped 5 bases and J dropped 4 bases, with 12 bases sitting between them. The CDR3 contains 14 residues. The CDR3, as DNA: TGTGCCAGCAGGTATTGGGGCCTTAATGAAAAACTGTTTTTT. This gives the protein CASRYWGLNEKLFF.

This chain connects TRBV6-5 to TRBJ2-7; TRBD2 agrees at 8 bases. In germline, CDR1 is MNHEY, CDR2 SVGAGI. The CDR3 length is 15 residues. V was clipped by 4 bases and J by 2 bases; unmatched bases: 7. The CDR3 region is CASSLYGGGPYEQYF. The CDR3 DNA sequence: TGTGCCAGCAGTTTGTACGGCGGGGGGCCCTACGAGCAGTACTTC.